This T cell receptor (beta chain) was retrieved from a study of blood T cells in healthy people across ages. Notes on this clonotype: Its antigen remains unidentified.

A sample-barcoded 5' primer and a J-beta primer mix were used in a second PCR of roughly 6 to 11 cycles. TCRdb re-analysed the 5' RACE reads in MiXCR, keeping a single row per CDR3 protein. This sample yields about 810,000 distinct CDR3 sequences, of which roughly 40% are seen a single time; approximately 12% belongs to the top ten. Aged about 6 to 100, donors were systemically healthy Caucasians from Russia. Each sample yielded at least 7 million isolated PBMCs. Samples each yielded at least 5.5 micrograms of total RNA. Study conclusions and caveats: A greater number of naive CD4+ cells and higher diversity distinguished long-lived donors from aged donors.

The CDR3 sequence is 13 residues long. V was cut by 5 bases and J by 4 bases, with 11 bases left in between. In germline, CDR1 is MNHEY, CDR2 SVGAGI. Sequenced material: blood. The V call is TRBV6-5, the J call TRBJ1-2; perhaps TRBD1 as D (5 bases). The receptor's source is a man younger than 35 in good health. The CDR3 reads CASSPSRGYGYTF. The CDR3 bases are TGTGCCAGCAGTCCGTCGAGGGGCTATGGCTACACCTTC.